The clone carrying this T cell receptor beta chain was recorded once. The sample belongs to a study of CD8 T cells in Susac syndrome. Reverse transcription of roughly 0.5 to 1 ug RNA was carried out with random hexamers. Amplification of the TCR beta CDR3 was carried out by immunoSEQ multiplex PCR, which spanned a total of 54 Vbeta and 13 Jbeta segments. A single record per CDR3 protein comes from TCRdb applying MiXCR to the immunoSEQ multiplex PCR reads. Among over 95,000 distinct CDR3 sequences listed, around 90% were seen once. The CDR3 runs 14 residues. V gave up 6 bases and J gave up 6 bases; unmatched junction bases: 11. Germline V gene data show CDR1 as DFQATT and CDR2 as SNEGSKA (reference sequence). TCR beta sequences were obtained from blood CD8+ and CD4+ T cells. Healthy donors served as the controls. They were matched for age and sex. The authors negatively isolated CD8+ and CD4+ T cells and FACS-enriched TEMRA cells.

The sample comprised CD4+ T cells from PBMCs. The receptor was derived from a human donor in good health. The rearrangement joins TRBV20-1 to TRBJ1-2; 9 bases line up with TRBD1. The CDR3, as DNA: TGCAGTGCCAGCAGCCTACAGGGGGCGCATGGCTACACCTTC. The encoded protein is CSASSLQGAHGYTF.